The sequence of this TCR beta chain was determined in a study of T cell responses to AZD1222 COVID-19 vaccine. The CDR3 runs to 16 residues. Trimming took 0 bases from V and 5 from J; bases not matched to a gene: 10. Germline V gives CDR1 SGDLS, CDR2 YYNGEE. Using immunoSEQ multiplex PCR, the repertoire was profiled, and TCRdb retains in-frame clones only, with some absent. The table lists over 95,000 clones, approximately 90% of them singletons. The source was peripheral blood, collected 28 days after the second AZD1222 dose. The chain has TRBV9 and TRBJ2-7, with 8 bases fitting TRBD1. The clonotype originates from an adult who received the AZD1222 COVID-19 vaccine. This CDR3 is CASSVAGTGVVHEQYF. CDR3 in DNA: TGTGCCAGCAGCGTAGCGGGGACAGGCGTCGTCCACGAGCAGTACTTC.